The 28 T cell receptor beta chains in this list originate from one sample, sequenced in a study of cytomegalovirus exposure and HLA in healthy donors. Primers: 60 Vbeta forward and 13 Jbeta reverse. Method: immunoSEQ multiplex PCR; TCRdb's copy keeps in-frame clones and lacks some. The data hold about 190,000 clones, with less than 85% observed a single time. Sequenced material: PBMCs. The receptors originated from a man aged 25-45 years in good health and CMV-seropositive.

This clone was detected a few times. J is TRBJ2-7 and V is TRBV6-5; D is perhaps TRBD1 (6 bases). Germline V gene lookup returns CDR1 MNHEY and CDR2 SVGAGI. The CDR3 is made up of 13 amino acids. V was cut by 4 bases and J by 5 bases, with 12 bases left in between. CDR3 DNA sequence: TGTGCCAGCAGTTCCAGGGGACCCCACGAGCAGTACTTC. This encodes CASSSRGPHEQYF.

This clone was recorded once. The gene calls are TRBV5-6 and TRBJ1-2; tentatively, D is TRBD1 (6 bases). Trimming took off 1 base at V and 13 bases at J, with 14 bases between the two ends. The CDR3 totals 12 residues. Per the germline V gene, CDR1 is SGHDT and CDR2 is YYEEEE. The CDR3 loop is CASSLRGLWPTF. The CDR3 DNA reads TGTGCCAGCAGCTTGAGGGGGTTATGGCCCACCTTC.

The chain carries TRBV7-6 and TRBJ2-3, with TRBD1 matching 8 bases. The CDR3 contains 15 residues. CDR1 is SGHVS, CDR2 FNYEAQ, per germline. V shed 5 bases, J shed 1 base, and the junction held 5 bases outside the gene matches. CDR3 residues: CASSRGTGRTDTQYF. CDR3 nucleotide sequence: TGTGCCAGCAGCAGAGGGACAGGACGCACAGATACGCAGTATTTT. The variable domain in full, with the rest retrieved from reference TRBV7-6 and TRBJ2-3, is GAGVSQSPRYKVTKRGQDVALRCDPISGHVSLYWYRQALGQGPEFLTYFNYEAQQDKSGLPNDRFSAERPEGSISTLTIQRTEQRDSAMYRCASSRGTGRTDTQYFGPGTRLTVL.

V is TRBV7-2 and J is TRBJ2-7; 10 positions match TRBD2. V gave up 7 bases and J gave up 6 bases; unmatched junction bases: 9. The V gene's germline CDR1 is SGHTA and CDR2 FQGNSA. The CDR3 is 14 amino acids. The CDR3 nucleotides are TGTGCCAGCACCGAGCGGGGGGGCCCCTTCGAGCAGTACTTC. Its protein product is CASTERGGPFEQYF.

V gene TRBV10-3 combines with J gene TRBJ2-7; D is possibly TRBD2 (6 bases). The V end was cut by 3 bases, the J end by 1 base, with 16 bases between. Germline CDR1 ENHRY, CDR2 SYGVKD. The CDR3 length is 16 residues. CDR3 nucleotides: TGTGCCATCAGTGAATGGAGGGGTGAACGGTCCTACGAGCAGTACTTC. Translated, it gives CAISEWRGERSYEQYF.

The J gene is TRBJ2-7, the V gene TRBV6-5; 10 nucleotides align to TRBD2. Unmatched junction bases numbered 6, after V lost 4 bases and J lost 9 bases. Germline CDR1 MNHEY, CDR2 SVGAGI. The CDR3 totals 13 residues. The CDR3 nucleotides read TGTGCCAGCAGTTCCCTAGCGGGAGAGGTGCAGTACTTC. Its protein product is CASSSLAGEVQYF.

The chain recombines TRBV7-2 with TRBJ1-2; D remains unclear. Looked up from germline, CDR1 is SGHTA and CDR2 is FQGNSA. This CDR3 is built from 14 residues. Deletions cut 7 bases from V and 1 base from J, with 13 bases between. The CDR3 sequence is CASILTSFNYGYTF. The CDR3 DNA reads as TGTGCCAGCATCCTGACAAGCTTTAACTATGGCTACACCTTC.

CDR3 protein: CASSIGGGSHNEQFF. The CDR3, as DNA: TGTGCCAGTAGTATTGGCGGCGGGAGCCACAATGAGCAGTTCTTC. The gene calls are TRBV19 and TRBJ2-1; TRBD2 matches 7 bases. CDR3 length: 15 amino acids. Germline assignment: CDR1 LNHDA and CDR2 SQIVND (reference sequence). Losses at the gene ends were 3 bases for V and 5 bases for J; bases not matched to a gene: 7.

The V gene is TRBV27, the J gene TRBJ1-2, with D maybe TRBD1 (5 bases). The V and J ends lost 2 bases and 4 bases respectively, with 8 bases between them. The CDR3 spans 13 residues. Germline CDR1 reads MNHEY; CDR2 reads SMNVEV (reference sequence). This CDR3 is CASSLDSLYGYTF. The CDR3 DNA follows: TGTGCCAGCAGTTTAGACAGCCTCTATGGCTACACCTTC.

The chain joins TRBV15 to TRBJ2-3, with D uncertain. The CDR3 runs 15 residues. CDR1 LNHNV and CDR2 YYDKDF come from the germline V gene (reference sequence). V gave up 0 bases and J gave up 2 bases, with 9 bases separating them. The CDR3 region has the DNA TGTGCCACCAGCAGAGATTCGGTAATCACAGATACGCAGTATTTT. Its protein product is CATSRDSVITDTQYF.

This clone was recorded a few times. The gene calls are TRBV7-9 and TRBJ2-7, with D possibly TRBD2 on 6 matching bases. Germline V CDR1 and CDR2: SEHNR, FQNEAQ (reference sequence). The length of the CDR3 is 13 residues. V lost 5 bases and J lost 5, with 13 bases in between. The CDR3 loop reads CASSPRAGNEQYF. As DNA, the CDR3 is TGTGCCAGCAGCCCGAGGGCGGGGAACGAGCAGTACTTC.

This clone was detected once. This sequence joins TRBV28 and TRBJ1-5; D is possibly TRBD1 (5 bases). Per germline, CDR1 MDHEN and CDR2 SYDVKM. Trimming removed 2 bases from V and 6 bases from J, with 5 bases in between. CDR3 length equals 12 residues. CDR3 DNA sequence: TGTGCCAGCAGTTTACAGGGTCAGCCCCAGCATTTT. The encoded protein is CASSLQGQPQHF.

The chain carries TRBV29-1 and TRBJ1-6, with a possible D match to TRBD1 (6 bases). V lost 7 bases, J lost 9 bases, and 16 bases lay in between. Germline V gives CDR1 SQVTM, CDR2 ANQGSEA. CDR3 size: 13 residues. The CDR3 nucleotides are TGCAGCGCCATCCATGGCAGGGGTTCACCCCTCCACTTT. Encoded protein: CSAIHGRGSPLHF.

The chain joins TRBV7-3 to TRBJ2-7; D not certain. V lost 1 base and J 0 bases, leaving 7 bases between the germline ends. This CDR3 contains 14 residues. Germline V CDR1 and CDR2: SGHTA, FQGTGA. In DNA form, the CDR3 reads TGTGCCAGCAGCTTAAGTCCCAGCTCCTACGAGCAGTACTTC. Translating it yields CASSLSPSSYEQYF.

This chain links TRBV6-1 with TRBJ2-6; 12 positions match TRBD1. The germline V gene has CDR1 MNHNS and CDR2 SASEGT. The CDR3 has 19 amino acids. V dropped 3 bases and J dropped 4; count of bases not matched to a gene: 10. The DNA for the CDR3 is TGTGCCAGCAGTGAGGTGGCGTGGGACAGGGGGCGAGGGGCCAACGTCCTGACTTTC. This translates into CASSEVAWDRGRGANVLTF.

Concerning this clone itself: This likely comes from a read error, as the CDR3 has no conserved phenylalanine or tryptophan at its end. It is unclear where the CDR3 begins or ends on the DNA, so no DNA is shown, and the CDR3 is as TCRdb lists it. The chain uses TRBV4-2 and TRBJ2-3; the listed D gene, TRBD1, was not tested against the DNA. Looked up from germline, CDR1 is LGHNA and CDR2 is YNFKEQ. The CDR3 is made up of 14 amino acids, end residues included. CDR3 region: CASSQFSPTAGTLG.

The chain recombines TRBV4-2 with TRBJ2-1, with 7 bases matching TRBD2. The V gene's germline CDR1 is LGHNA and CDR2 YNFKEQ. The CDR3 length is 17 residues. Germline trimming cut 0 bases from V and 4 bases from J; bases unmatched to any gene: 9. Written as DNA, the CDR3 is TGTGCCAGCAGCCAAGATTCTGTCGGGAGGTCATACAATGAGCAGTTCTTC. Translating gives CASSQDSVGRSYNEQFF.

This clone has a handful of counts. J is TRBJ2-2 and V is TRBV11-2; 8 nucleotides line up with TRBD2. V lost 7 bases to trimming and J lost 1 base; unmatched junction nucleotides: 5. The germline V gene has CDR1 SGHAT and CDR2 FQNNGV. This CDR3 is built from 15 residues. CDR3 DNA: TGTGCCAGCACCCAGACTAGCGTGAACACCGGGGAGCTGTTTTTT. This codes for CASTQTSVNTGELFF.

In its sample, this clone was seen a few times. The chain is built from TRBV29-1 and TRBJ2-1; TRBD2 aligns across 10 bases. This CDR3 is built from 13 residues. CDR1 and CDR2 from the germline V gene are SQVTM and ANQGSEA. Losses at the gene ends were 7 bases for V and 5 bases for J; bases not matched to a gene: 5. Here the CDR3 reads CSGTSGDHNEQFF. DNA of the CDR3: TGCAGCGGAACTAGCGGGGACCACAATGAGCAGTTCTTC.

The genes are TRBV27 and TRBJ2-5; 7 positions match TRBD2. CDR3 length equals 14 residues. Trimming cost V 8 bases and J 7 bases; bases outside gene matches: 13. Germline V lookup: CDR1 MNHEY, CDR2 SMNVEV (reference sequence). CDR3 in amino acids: CASQEASGVVTQYF. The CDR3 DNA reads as TGTGCCAGCCAAGAGGCTAGCGGCGTCGTGACCCAGTACTTC.

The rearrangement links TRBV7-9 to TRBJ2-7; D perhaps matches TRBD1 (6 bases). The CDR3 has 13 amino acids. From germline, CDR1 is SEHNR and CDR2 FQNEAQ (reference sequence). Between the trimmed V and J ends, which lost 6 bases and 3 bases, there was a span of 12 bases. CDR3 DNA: TGTGCCAGCAGTCCGGGACATAGCTACGAGCAGTACTTC. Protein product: CASSPGHSYEQYF.

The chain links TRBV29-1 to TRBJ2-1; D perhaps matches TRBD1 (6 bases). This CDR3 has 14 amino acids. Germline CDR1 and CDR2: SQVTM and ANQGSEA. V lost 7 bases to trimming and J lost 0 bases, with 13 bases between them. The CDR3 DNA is TGCAGCGCTGCGACAGGCTACTCCTACAATGAGCAGTTCTTC. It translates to CSAATGYSYNEQFF.

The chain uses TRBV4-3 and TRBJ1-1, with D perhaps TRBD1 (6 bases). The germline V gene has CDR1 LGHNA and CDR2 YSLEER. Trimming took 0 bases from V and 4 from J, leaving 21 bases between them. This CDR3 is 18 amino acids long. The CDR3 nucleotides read TGCGCCAGCAGCCAAGAATGGGGGGGCGAGAGTTGGAGCACTGAAGCTTTCTTT. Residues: CASSQEWGGESWSTEAFF.

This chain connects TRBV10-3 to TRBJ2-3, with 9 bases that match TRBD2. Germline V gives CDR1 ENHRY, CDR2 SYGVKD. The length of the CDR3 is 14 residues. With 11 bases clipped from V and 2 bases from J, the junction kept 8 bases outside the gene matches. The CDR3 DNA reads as TGTGCCGGGCGGGGGGGCCAAAACACAGATACGCAGTATTTT. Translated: CAGRGGQNTDTQYF.

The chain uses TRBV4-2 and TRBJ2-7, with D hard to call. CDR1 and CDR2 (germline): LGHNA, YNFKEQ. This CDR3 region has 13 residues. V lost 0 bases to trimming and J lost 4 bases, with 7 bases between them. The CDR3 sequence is CASSQDKSYEQYF. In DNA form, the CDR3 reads TGTGCCAGCAGCCAAGATAAGAGTTACGAGCAGTACTTC.

CDR3 sequence reads: CASSLKRGGGYEQFF. The CDR3 coding sequence is TGTGCCAGCAGTCTCAAGCGGGGGGGCGGTTATGAGCAGTTCTTC. V is TRBV27 and J is TRBJ2-1, with 10 positions matching TRBD2. V lost 5 bases, J lost 8 bases, and 9 bases stayed unmatched. This CDR3 contains 15 residues. Germline lookup yields CDR1 MNHEY and CDR2 SMNVEV (reference sequence).

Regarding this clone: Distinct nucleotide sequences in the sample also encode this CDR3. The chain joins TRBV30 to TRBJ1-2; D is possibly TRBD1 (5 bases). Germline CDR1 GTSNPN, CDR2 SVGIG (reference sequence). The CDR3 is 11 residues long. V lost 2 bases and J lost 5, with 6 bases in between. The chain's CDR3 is CAWSQGYGYTF. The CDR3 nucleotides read TGTGCCTGGAGTCAGGGTTATGGCTACACCTTC.

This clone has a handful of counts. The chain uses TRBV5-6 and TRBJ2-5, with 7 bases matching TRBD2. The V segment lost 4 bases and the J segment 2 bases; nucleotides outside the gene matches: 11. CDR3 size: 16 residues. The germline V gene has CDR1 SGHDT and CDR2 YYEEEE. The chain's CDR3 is CASSPRTSSGQETQYF. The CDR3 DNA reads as TGTGCCAGCAGCCCCCGGACTAGTAGCGGGCAAGAGACCCAGTACTTC.